This T cell receptor beta chain was identified in a study of monozygotic twins with inflammatory bowel disease. Eight reactions per sample, run separately, yielded cDNA. TCRdb re-called the 5' RACE reads, yielding one record per CDR3 amino acid sequence without DNA. The listing records some 170,000 distinct CDR3 sequences. Someone took an approximately 2.5 ml blood sample from each of the donors. CDR3 length: 14 residues. The chain employs TRBV12-3 or TRBV12-4 and TRBJ1-2. The sequence was collected from a human donor with ulcerative colitis or Crohn's disease, or a healthy co-twin of an affected twin (not recorded which). The sequenced sample consisted of blood. CDR3: CASSLREEVKGYTF.